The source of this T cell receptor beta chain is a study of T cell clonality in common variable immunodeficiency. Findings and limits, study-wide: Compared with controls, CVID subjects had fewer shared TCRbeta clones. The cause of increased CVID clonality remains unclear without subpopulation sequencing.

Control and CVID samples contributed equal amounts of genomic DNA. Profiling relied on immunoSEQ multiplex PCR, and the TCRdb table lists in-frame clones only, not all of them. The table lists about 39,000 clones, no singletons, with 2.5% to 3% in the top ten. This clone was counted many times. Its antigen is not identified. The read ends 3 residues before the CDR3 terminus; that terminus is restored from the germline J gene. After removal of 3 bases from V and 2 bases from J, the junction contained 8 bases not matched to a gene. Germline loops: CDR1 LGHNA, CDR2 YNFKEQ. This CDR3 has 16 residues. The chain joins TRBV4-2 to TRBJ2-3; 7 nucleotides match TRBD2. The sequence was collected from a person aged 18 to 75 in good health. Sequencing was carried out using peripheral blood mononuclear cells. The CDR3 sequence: CASSHGASGHTDTQYF. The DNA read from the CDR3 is TGTGCCAGCAGCCACGGGGCTAGCGGACACACAGATACG.